This TCR beta chain was retrieved from a study of blood T cell repertoires in COVID-19 (dated by TCRdb to about 2020). In terms of the full investigation: Samples covering the acute and convalescent phases of COVID-19 were provided by collaborators in the United States, Italy and Spain. The prospective study material was composed of cDNA or gDNA derived from T cells, B-cell-depleted T cells, or PBMCs. The dataset comprised deeply sampled blood TCRbeta repertoires from subjects exposed to, actively infected with, or recovered from COVID-19. A freely available public database, intended as a resource for researchers studying the immune response to SARS-CoV-2, is where the repertoires were released. The samples were drawn from the first 160 participants of the ongoing ImmuneRACE study and from roughly 1,300 subjects provided by 6 global collaborators. A de-identified subject ID, COVID-19 status, age in years and sex were almost always included in the sample metadata. Where available, HLA class I and class II types were obtained from metadata supplied by the sample provider rather than from assay-based typing. Study-wide findings and limitations: How much clinical and demographic metadata was included differed by source and by participant, and the metadata was provided uncurated.

TCRbeta CDR3 regions were amplified from genomic DNA using the immunoSEQ Assay, a bias-controlled multiplex PCR. Turning to the authors' computational methods: Nucleated cell counts per sample were estimated from amplification of reference gene primers within the assay. Sequence reads were collapsed and filtered to measure the absolute abundance of every unique TCRbeta CDR3 rearrangement. Productive Simpson clonality was computed per sample as the square root of Simpson's diversity index over productive rearrangements. Entries here come from immuneACCESS through TCRdb and include only in-frame sequences with V and J called. Some clones fail to appear in such tables; in the studies checked, an unresolved V gene covers under half of the shortfall, and the cause of the remainder is unknown. V and J calls and clone size are copied from that table; D and trimming were computed from the DNA. The sample records about 65,000 clones, about 75% of which are singletons. The ten largest clones represent around 32% of the sample.

From its cysteine to its phenylalanine, the CDR3 spans 12 amino acids. The DNA shown is the 36-base CDR3, in frame from base 1. Based on the germline V gene (reference sequence), the CDR1 and CDR2 sequences are DFQATT and SNEGSKA. V lost 3 bases and J lost 6 bases; the stretch between them is 9 bases long. The collaborating institutions used their own protocols to collect whole blood in K2EDTA tubes. Collaborator samples were shipped for TCRbeta analysis as frozen whole blood, isolated PBMCs, or DNA extracted from either sample type. About this clone: Its recognized antigen is unknown. The sample holds no much larger clone one base away, and base qualities are not on file.

The rearranged segments are TRBV20-1 and TRBJ1-5; the D gene remains uncertain. Material for sequencing was peripheral blood. The sequence derives from a human donor in a cohort sampled during active COVID-19. The DNA is as follows: TGCAGTGCTAGTACCCGAGGTCAGCCCCAGCATTTT. Its protein is CSASTRGQPQHF.